The sequence of this TCR beta chain was determined in a study of T cell responses to AZD1222 COVID-19 vaccine. Sequenced by immunoSEQ multiplex PCR; TCRdb stores in-frame clones only, minus some. The table includes 90,000 to 140,000 clones, roughly 90% detected once. Looked up from germline, CDR1 is SEHNR and CDR2 is FQNEAQ (reference sequence). The length of the CDR3 is 16 residues. V shed 1 base, J shed 7 bases, and the junction held 6 bases outside the gene matches. Comments on this clone: Antigen: not known.

Study conclusions and caveats: Seropositive status at baseline applied to only five or six AZD1222 recipients. Dominant CD4 TCR responses targeted spike regions 160-218 and 743-854. Two doses of AZD1222 preceded a rise in Spike-specific TCR breadth and depth.

The clonotype originates from an adult in good health. The input for sequencing was peripheral blood, taken on day 0 of AZD1222 vaccination. The V gene is TRBV7-9, the J gene TRBJ1-6, with 8 bases that match TRBD1. As DNA, the CDR3 is TGTGCCAGCAGCTTAGGGGCGGCAGGGGGCAATTCACCCCTCCACTTT. Protein: CASSLGAAGGNSPLHF.